The clone carrying this T cell receptor beta chain turned up a few times. As yet, its antigen is unknown. Relative to the germline gene, one junction end is altered; a read error may explain this. Germline values: CDR1 MGHRA, CDR2 YSYEKL. The CDR3 length is 14 residues. Using a J-beta primer mix together with a sample-barcoded 5' primer, a second PCR was run for about 7 to 12 cycles. TCRdb reprocessed the 5' RACE reads with MiXCR, giving one entry per CDR3 protein. The repertoire consists of approximately 1.5 million distinct CDR3 sequences, with almost 35% occurring once and the leading ten covering about 11%. The data are from a study of blood T cells in healthy people across ages. General study results and limits: Researchers deemed the diversity estimates from one million T cells underestimates.

V and J are TRBV4-1 and TRBJ2-7; no clear D gene. Sequenced: blood. The receptor was isolated from a woman in her 30s in good health. The CDR3 DNA reads as TGCGCCAGCAGCCAAACTCTACAAACCTACGAGCGGTACTTC. Translating it yields CASSQTLQTYERYF.